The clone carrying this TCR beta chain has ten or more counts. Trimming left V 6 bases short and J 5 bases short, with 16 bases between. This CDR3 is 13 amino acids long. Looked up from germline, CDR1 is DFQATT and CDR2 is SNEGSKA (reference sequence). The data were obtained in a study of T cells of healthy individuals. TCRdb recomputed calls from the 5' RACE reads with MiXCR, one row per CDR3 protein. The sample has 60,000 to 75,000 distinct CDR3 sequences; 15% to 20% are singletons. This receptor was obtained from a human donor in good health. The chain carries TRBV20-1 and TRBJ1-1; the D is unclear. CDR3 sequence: CSAETSGETEAFF. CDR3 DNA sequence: TGCAGTGCCGAAACCTCCGGGGAAACTGAAGCTTTCTTT.